This T cell receptor beta chain was sequenced in a study of T cell repertoires in ileal Crohn's disease. Study-wide findings and caveats: Clonal expansions were more frequent in active smokers than non-smokers at surgery. Sorted CD8 T cells held more high-frequency clones than CD4.

The sorted cells were lamina propria lymphocytes from surgical specimens, first isolated by density gradient. Here immunoSEQ multiplex PCR was the method, and the copy in TCRdb shows in-frame clones only, minus some. The table lists about 1,100 clones, roughly 85% of them singletons. Trimming stripped 0 bases from V and 1 base from J, with 11 bases between. Germline loops: CDR1 MGHRA, CDR2 YSYEKL. This CDR3 has 16 residues. Regarding this clone: What it binds is unknown.

The receptor comes from an adult with Crohn's disease. The specimen was CD4+ T cells sorted from the ileum. The V gene is TRBV4-1, the J gene TRBJ2-3; D might be TRBD2 (6 bases). CDR3 loop: CASSQELGEGTDTQYF. CDR3 coding DNA: TGCGCCAGCAGCCAAGAACTAGGGGAGGGCACAGATACGCAGTATTTT.